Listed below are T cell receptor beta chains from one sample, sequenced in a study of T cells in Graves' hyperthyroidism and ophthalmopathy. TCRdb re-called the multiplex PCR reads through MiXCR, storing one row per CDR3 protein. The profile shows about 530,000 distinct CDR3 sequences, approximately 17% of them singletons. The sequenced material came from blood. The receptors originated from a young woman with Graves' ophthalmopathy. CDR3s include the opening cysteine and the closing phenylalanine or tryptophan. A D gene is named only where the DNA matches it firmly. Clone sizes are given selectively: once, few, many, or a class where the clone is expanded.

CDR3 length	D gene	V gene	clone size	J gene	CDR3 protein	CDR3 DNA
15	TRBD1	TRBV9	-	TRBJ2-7	CASSVEGTGKGEQYF	TGTGCCAGCAGCGTAGAGGGGACAGGGAAGGGCGAGCAGTACTTC
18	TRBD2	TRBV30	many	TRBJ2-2	CAWSVRTSGPPRTGELFF	TGTGCCTGGAGTGTAAGGACTAGCGGTCCCCCGAGGACCGGGGAGCTGTTTTTT
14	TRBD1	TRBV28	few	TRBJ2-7	CASSPTGGIYEQYF	TGTGCCAGCAGCCCGACAGGGGGCATCTACGAGCAGTACTTC
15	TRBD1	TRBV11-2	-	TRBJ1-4	CASSLWDSLNEKLFF	TGTGCCAGCAGCTTATGGGACAGCCTTAATGAAAAACTGTTTTTT
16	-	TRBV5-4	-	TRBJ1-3	CASSPGTSHSGNTIYF	TGTGCCAGCAGCCCTGGGACATCACACTCTGGAAACACCATATATTTT
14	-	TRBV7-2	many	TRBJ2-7	CASSLTPTTYEQYF	TGTGCCAGCAGCTTAACCCCCACCACCTACGAGCAGTACTTC
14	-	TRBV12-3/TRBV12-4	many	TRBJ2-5	CASSASQGRETQYF	TGTGCCAGCAGTGCCTCTCAGGGGCGAGAGACCCAGTACTTC
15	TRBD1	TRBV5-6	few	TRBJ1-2	CASSLADRTDYGYTF	TGTGCCAGCAGCTTGGCGGACAGGACGGACTATGGCTACACCTTC
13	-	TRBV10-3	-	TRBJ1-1	CAISETGYTEAFF	TGTGCCATCAGTGAGACAGGATACACTGAAGCTTTCTTT
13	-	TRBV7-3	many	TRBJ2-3	CASSFRGWDTQYF	TGTGCCAGCAGCTTCAGGGGTTGGGATACGCAGTATTTT
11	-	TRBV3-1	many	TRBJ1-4	CASSQGGKLFF	TGTGCCAGCAGCCAAGGAGGGAAACTGTTTTTT
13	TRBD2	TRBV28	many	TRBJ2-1	CASKLATYNEQFF	TGTGCCAGCAAACTAGCGACCTACAATGAGCAGTTCTTC
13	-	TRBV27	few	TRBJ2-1	CASSHTGYNEQFF	TGTGCCAGCAGCCACACAGGGTACAATGAGCAGTTCTTC
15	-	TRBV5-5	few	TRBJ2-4	CASSLLSEAKNIQYF	TGTGCCAGCAGCTTGTTGTCTGAAGCCAAAAACATTCAGTACTTC
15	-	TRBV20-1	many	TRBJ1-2	CSASHWRRFADGYTF	TGCAGTGCTAGTCACTGGCGTAGGTTTGCGGATGGCTACACCTTC
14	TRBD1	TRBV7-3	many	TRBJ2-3	CASSRTGAGDTQYF	TGTGCCAGCAGCCGGACAGGGGCAGGAGATACGCAGTATTTT
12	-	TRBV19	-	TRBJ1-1	CASNRGVDEAFF	TGTGCCAGTAATCGCGGGGTTGATGAAGCTTTCTTT
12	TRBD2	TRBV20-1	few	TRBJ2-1	CSAIGGAGGQFF	TGCAGTGCTATCGGGGGAGCGGGGGGGCAGTTCTTC
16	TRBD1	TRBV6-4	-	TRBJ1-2	CASSDSPGQPTYGYTF	TGTGCCAGCAGTGACTCTCCGGGACAGCCTACGTATGGCTACACCTTC
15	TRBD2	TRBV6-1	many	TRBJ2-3	CASSEGLAGTDTQYF	TGTGCCAGCAGTGAAGGTCTAGCGGGCACAGATACGCAGTATTTT
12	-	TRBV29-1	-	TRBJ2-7	CSVGLQGNEQYF	TGCAGCGTCGGTCTACAGGGTAACGAGCAGTACTTC
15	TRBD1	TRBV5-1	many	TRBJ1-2	CASSLRGRGLYGYTF	TGCGCCAGCAGCTTACGGGGCAGGGGGCTCTATGGCTACACCTTC